This TCR beta chain was sequenced for a study of cytomegalovirus exposure and HLA in healthy donors. Profiling relied on immunoSEQ multiplex PCR, and the TCRdb table lists in-frame clones only, not all of them. This table holds roughly 310,000 clones, around 90% found once. This sequence was found in a young man in good health and CMV-seronegative. The sequenced material came from PBMCs.

CDR3 nucleotides: TGCGCCAGCAGCCCGACAGGGCCGTCGCATGACACCATATATTTT. Translation: CASSPTGPSHDTIYF. The V gene is TRBV5-1, the J gene TRBJ1-3; 7 bases are a match to TRBD1. V was pared by 4 bases and J by 8 bases, with 12 bases of the junction left unmatched. Germline V lookup: CDR1 SGHRS, CDR2 YFSETQ. This CDR3 comprises 15 residues.